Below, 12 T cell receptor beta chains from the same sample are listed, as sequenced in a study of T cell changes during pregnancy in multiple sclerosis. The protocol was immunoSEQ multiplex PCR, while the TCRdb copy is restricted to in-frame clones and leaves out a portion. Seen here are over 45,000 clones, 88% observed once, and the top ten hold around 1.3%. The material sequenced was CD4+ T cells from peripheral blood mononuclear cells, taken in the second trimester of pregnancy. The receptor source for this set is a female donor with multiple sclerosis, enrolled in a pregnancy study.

CDR3 nucleotides: TGTGCCAGCAGTTTATCCCCCAGACAGGGTCTAAGCTCCTACGAGCAGTACTTC. Its translation is CASSLSPRQGLSSYEQYF. V and J are TRBV27 and TRBJ2-7; 7 bases agree with TRBD1. The CDR3 contains 18 residues. The V segment lost 0 bases and the J segment 0 bases; nucleotides outside the gene matches: 11. CDR1 is MNHEY and CDR2 is SMNVEV in the germline V gene (reference sequence).

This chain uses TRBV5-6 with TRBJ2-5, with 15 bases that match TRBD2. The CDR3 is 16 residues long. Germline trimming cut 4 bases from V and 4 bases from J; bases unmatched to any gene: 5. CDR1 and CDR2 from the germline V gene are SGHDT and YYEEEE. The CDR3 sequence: CASSRTSGRVGETQYF. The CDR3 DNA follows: TGTGCCAGCAGCAGGACTAGCGGGAGGGTTGGAGAGACCCAGTACTTC.

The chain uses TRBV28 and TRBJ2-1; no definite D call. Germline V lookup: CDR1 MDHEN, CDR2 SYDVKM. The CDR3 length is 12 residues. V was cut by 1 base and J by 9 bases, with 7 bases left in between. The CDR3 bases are TGTGCCAGCAGTTTATTCGGCGGTGAGCAGTTCTTC. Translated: CASSLFGGEQFF.

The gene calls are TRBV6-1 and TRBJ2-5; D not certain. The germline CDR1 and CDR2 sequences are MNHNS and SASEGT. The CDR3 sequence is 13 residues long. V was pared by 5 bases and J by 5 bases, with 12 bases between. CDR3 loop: CASSKILEETQYF. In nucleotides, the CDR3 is TGTGCCAGCAGTAAAATCCTAGAGGAGACCCAGTACTTC.

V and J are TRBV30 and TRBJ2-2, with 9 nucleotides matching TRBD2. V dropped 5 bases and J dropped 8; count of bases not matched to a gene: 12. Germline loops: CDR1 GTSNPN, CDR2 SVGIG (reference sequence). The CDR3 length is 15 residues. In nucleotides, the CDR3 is TGTGCCTGGGATAAGGTGGCTAGCGGGGATGGGGAGCTGTTTTTT. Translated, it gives CAWDKVASGDGELFF.

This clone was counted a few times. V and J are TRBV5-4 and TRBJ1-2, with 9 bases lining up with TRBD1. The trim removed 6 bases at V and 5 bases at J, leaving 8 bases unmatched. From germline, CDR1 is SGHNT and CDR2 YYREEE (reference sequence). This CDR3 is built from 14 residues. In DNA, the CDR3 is TGTGCCAGCAACCCGGGACAGGGCCCATATGGCTACACCTTC. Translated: CASNPGQGPYGYTF.

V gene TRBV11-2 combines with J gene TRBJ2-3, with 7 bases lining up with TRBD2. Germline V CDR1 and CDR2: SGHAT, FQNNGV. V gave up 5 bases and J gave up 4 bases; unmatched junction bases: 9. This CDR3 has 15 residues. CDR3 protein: CASSQTDGRSDTQYF. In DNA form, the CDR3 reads TGTGCCAGCAGCCAAACCGACGGGAGGTCAGATACGCAGTATTTT. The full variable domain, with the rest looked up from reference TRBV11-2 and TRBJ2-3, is EAGVAQSPRYKIIEKRQSVAFWCNPISGHATLYWYQQILGQGPKLLIQFQNNGVVDDSQLPKDRFSAERLKGVDSTLKIQPAKLEDSAVYLCASSQTDGRSDTQYFGPGTRLTVL.

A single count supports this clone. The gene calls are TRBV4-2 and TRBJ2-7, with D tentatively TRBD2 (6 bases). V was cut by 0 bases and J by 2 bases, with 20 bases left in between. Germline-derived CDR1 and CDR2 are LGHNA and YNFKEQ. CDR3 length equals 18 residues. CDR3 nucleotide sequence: TGTGCCAGCAGCCAAGATAGGCCCGCTGAGGGAGGACCCTACGAGCAGTACTTC. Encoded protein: CASSQDRPAEGGPYEQYF.

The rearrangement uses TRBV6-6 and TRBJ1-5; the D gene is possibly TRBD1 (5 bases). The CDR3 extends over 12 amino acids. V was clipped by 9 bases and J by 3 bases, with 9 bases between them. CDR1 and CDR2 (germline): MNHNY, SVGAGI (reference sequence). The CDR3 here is CASSGNNQPQHF. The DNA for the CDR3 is TGTGCCAGTTCAGGGAACAATCAGCCCCAGCATTTT.

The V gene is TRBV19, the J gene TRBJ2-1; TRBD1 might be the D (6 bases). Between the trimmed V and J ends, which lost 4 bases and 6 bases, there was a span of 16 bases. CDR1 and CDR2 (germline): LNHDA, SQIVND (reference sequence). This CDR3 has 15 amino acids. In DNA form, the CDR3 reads TGTGCCAGTAGTACCCTATCCGGGACACGCAATGAGCAGTTCTTC. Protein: CASSTLSGTRNEQFF.

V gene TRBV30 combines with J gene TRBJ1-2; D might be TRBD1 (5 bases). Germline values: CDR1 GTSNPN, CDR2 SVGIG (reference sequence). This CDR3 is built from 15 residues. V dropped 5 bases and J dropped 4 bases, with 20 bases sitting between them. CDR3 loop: CAWSPLGGAAYGYTF. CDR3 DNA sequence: TGTGCCTGGTCCCCCCTGGGAGGGGCCGCCTATGGCTACACCTTC.

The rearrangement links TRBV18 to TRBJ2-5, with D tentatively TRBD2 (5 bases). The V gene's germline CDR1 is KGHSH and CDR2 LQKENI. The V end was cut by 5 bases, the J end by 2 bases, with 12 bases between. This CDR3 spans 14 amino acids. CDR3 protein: CASSRSGPQETQYF. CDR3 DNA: TGTGCCAGCTCAAGGAGCGGCCCTCAAGAGACCCAGTACTTC.